This note documents a single TCR beta chain sequence. The data stem from a study of blood T cell repertoires in COVID-19. Study-level information: Donors in the United States, Italy and Spain gave samples during acute or convalescent COVID-19. T cells, B-cell-depleted T cells, or PBMCs provided the cDNA or gDNA that served as material.

CDR1 is KGHDR and CDR2 is SFDVKD in the germline V gene. With 4 bases clipped from V and 6 bases from J, the junction kept 4 bases outside the gene matches. The CDR3 contains 15 residues. In the original analysis: For nucleated cells, counts were estimated from reference gene primer amplification. Assay used: immunoSEQ multiplex PCR; TCRdb lists only in-frame clones, some missing. The DNA was the basis for D and trimming; V, J and clone size are from that table. Of 130,000 or so clones detected, approximately 80% appear once; the ten largest clones hold 16%. This chain connects TRBV24-1 to TRBJ1-4, with TRBD1 identical over 10 bases. The specimen was peripheral blood. The origin of this receptor is a man aged 45-60 years with acute or convalescent COVID-19. CDR3 sequence reads: CATSDPGTGDEKLFF. The DNA for the CDR3 is TGTGCCACCAGTGACCCCGGGACAGGGGATGAAAAACTGTTTTTT.